This note documents a single TCR beta chain sequence. This CDR3 spans 14 amino acids. Germline V gene lookup returns CDR1 KGHSH and CDR2 LQKENI. V was clipped by 1 base and J by 4 bases, with 10 bases between them. The sample is drawn from a study of blood T cell repertoires in COVID-19. The assay was immunoSEQ multiplex PCR, and TCRdb's table has in-frame clones only and misses some. The sample contains about 150,000 clones, 70% to 90% of which appear only once. The sequenced sample was peripheral blood. The receptor's source is a man between 60 and 70 years old with COVID-19, enrolled during active disease. The V call is TRBV18, the J call TRBJ1-1; the D gene is possibly TRBD1 (5 bases). The chain's CDR3 is CASSPLGGGTEAFF. In nucleotides, the CDR3 is TGTGCCAGCTCACCACTGGGGGGTGGCACTGAAGCTTTCTTT.